A selection of T cell receptor beta chains follows, all from one sample in a study of blood T cell repertoires in COVID-19. Here immunoSEQ multiplex PCR was the method, and the copy in TCRdb shows in-frame clones only, minus some. The table records 95,000 to 120,000 clones, roughly 70% of them present only once. What was sequenced was peripheral blood. The origin of the receptors is a middle-aged woman with acute or convalescent COVID-19. Each CDR3 is given without its conserved first and last residue.

v_call cdr3_aa
TRBV7-3 ASSLYGSGNTEAF
TRBV5-1 ASSLETSGVGELF
TRBV27 ASSGTARTDTQY
TRBV27 ASSYSGGNNEKLF
TRBV5-1 ASSQLGHREETQY
TRBV25-1 ATRTGPTGELF
TRBV18 ASSRSGDNEETQY
TRBV28 ASSGTGGRLEQY
TRBV29-1 SSRTASGEQY
TRBV5-1 ASSLVGMGTGVNSPLH
TRBV6-6 ASTNRQLGSNYGYT
TRBV5-6 ASIRTGAITNTGELF
TRBV5-6 ASSLTQGALGEQF
TRBV5-1 ASSLDRHTGELF
TRBV5-4 ASSLDPTTTNEKLF
TRBV6-5 ASSYATGGSYEQY
TRBV7-9 ASSSLWLDYGYT
TRBV7-2 ASSLARGGTPGELF
TRBV9 ASTVGRTNYGYT
TRBV7-2 ASSSTGADPELF
TRBV19 ASSISGGEDEQF
TRBV7-2 ASSSEQGSQPQH
TRBV28 ASSLRGWETGLSPLH
TRBV5-6 ASSLTGEVNEQF
TRBV14 ASSRGLAGAKETQY
TRBV3-1/TRBV3-2 ASSQSSRGMGNTGELF
TRBV7-3 ASSSRGYTEAF
TRBV6-2/TRBV6-3 ASSSLASNTDTQY
TRBV20-1 SASLAGGQLDTQY
TRBV11-2 ASSPNRGRGAVDTQY
TRBV5-1 ASSFGPGTDTQY
TRBV9 ASSVGSTDTQY
TRBV2 ASRPQGGGELF